The rows below give T cell receptor beta chains drawn from one sample of a study of blood T cells in healthy people across ages. TCRdb re-called the 5' RACE reads with MiXCR, one entry per CDR3 protein. The top ten hold roughly 23% of the sample, which has fewer than 2 million distinct CDR3 sequences, about two fifths seen once. Input material: blood. All receptors come from a human donor in good health. The CDR3 runs from the conserved cysteine through the conserved F or W. The D gene is left open where the match is weak. Clone sizes are given selectively: once, few, many, or a class where the clone is expanded.

d_gene	j_gene	v_gene	abundance	CDR3nt	CDR3aa
.	TRBJ2-7	TRBV7-2	few	TGTGCCAGCAGCTTTACAGTTTCCTACGAGCAGTACTTC	CASSFTVSYEQYF
TRBD1	TRBJ2-7	TRBV4-1	.	TGCGCCAGCAGCCACCCTACAGGGGGCGCGTACGAGCAGTACTTC	CASSHPTGGAYEQYF
.	TRBJ2-7	TRBV6-6	few	TGTGCCAGCAGTCCCCCAGGGCCCTCCGGCCACGAGCAGTACTTC	CASSPPGPSGHEQYF
TRBD2	TRBJ2-1	TRBV11-2	.	TGTGCCAGCAGCTATAGACTAGCGGGAGGGCCAAATTCGTACCATGAGCAGTTCTTC	CASSYRLAGGPNSYHEQFF
.	TRBJ1-2	TRBV15	few	TGTGCCACCAGCAGAGATCGTAGAAGAGATATTTATGGCTACACCTTC	CATSRDRRRDIYGYTF
TRBD2	TRBJ2-1	TRBV3-1	.	TGTGCCAGCAGCCAAGCATCTAGCGGGAACAATGAGCAGTTCTTC	CASSQASSGNNEQFF
.	TRBJ2-7	TRBV7-2	.	TGTGCCAGCAGCGCGCAGGGGGAGGGGTACGAGCAGTACTTC	CASSAQGEGYEQYF
.	TRBJ2-3	TRBV12-3/TRBV12-4	once	TGTGCCAGCGAGGCGGGTACGCAGTATTTT	CASEAGTQYF
.	TRBJ2-3	TRBV7-9	.	TGTGCCAGCAGTAACAGCCGCATCACAGATACGCAGTATTTT	CASSNSRITDTQYF
.	TRBJ2-7	TRBV20-1	.	TGCAGTGCTAGAGACCTCCTGGGGGACTACGAGCAGTACTTC	CSARDLLGDYEQYF
.	TRBJ1-2	TRBV15	.	TGTGCCACCAGCAGAGGACGAGTAGGCTATGGCTACACCTTC	CATSRGRVGYGYTF
TRBD2	TRBJ2-3	TRBV20-1	.	TGCAGTGCTAGCATACTAGCGGGGGCCACAGATACGCAGTATTTT	CSASILAGATDTQYF
.	TRBJ1-1	TRBV5-1	.	TGCGCCAGCAGCCGTACCCTACAGAATGTGAACACTGAAGCTTTCTTT	CASSRTLQNVNTEAFF
TRBD1	TRBJ1-5	TRBV4-3	few	TGCGCCAGCAGCCAAGATGTTGGGACAGGGGGTCAGCCCCAGCATTTT	CASSQDVGTGGQPQHF
.	TRBJ1-6	TRBV25-1	.	TGTGCCAGCAGTGAATCCGTACCGGGACTAGGGTTATCACCCCTCCACTTT	CASSESVPGLGLSPLHF
.	TRBJ2-3	TRBV11-2	.	TGTGCCAGCAGCTTAGATTGGGGGGCGACGCAGTATTTT	CASSLDWGATQYF
.	TRBJ2-5	TRBV25-1	.	TGTGCCAGCACGGCCATCGTTGGGACCCAGTACTTC	CASTAIVGTQYF
TRBD2	TRBJ2-5	TRBV20-1	.	TGCAGTGCTAGCGGGGGGGCCTTAAAGACCCAGTACTTC	CSASGGALKTQYF
TRBD2	TRBJ2-5	TRBV28	.	TGTGCCAGCAGTGCCGCGGGGGTGGAAGAGACCCAGTACTTC	CASSAAGVEETQYF
TRBD1	TRBJ2-1	TRBV6-5	.	TGTGCCAGCAGCCAACAGGGGGTATGGTTCTTC	CASSQQGVWFF
.	TRBJ2-3	TRBV2	once	TGTGCCAGCATCCTGGACGAGGTCGGTACGCAGTATTTT	CASILDEVGTQYF
TRBD2	TRBJ2-3	TRBV5-4	.	TGTGCCAGCAGCCCACAACTTACTGGGGGGGGTGGCACAGATACGCAGTATTTT	CASSPQLTGGGGTDTQYF
TRBD1	TRBJ2-7	TRBV7-9	.	TGTGCCAGCAGCTTAGGACGGGACAGGCCAAACTACGAGCAGTACTTC	CASSLGRDRPNYEQYF
.	TRBJ2-2	TRBV28	.	TGTGCCAGCAGTTTAGAGGGGGTAGCCGGGGAGCTGTTTTTT	CASSLEGVAGELFF
.	TRBJ1-2	TRBV5-6	.	TGTGCCAGCAGCGCAAGCCCACGACAGACCAAATACACCTTC	CASSASPRQTKYTF
.	TRBJ1-6	TRBV2	.	TGTGCCAGCAGTTGGGGCCGCCATAATTCACCCCTCCACTTT	CASSWGRHNSPLHF
TRBD1	TRBJ2-3	TRBV2	.	TGTGCCAGCCTGGGGACAGAGGAGGTATACGGACGGCAGTATTTT	CASLGTEEVYGRQYF
TRBD2	TRBJ2-7	TRBV7-2	few	TGTGCCAGCAGCTTAACGGGGGGGCCGTCCGAGCAGTACTTC	CASSLTGGPSEQYF
TRBD1	TRBJ1-2	TRBV29-1	few	TGCAGCGTTGAGTCGACAGGGTATGGCTACACCTTC	CSVESTGYGYTF
.	TRBJ2-1	TRBV4-3	few	TGCGCCAGCAGCCAAGCAGTCGGGAACAATGAGCAGTTCTTC	CASSQAVGNNEQFF
.	TRBJ2-6	TRBV9	few	TGTGCCAGTCGGAGGAACTCTGGGGCCAACGTCCTGACTTTC	CASRRNSGANVLTF
TRBD2	TRBJ2-1	TRBV12-3/TRBV12-4	.	TGTGCCTTATTTTCGGCGGGGACTAGATACAATGAGCAGTTCTTC	CALFSAGTRYNEQFF
.	TRBJ2-1	TRBV4-1	.	TGCGCCAGCAGCCAAAATCTCCGCTCCTACAATGAGCAGTTCTTC	CASSQNLRSYNEQFF
.	TRBJ1-1	TRBV5-5	.	TGTGCCAGCAGCTTGTATGGACCACTGAGCACTGAAGCTTTCTTT	CASSLYGPLSTEAFF